The clone carrying this T cell receptor (beta chain) came up a few times. The CDR3 is made up of 15 amino acids. V was cut by 2 bases and J by 6 bases, with 19 bases left in between. Germline CDR1 is GTSNPN and CDR2 is SVGIG (reference sequence). These data come from a study of blood T cell repertoires in COVID-19. Looking at the study overall: There were acute and convalescent COVID-19 samples, and they came from the United States, Italy and Spain. Nucleic acid was either cDNA or gDNA, and it came from T cells, B-cell-depleted T cells, or PBMCs.

Authors' analysis steps: Counts of nucleated cells, estimated from reference gene primer amplification, were obtained. Repertoires were generated with immunoSEQ multiplex PCR, while TCRdb's copy carries only in-frame clones and drops some. D and trimming were read from the DNA, whereas the V and J calls and clone size are those reported in that table. This sample has about 670,000 clones, with 70% to 90% found just once. This clonotype was sampled from a woman younger than 30 with acute or convalescent COVID-19. This chain connects TRBV30 to TRBJ1-1, with D tentatively TRBD1 (5 bases). Sequencing was performed on peripheral blood. CDR3 in amino acids: CAWSRLTVDVAEAFF. The DNA for the CDR3 is TGTGCCTGGAGTCGGCTGACAGTCGACGTGGCTGAAGCTTTCTTT.